These 2 T cell receptor beta chains share one sample of origin, sequenced in a study of blood T cell repertoires in COVID-19. The table came from immunoSEQ multiplex PCR; TCRdb's copy has only in-frame clones and leaves some out. Here the sample spans more than 70,000 clones, roughly 87% being singletons. The sample taken for sequencing was peripheral blood. The receptors stem from a woman aged 45-65 years with active or convalescent COVID-19.

In this sample, this clone turned up once. This rearrangement joins TRBV6-5 to TRBJ1-2; D is unresolved. Trimming stripped 5 bases from V and 6 bases from J, with 10 bases between. Germline V lookup: CDR1 MNHEY, CDR2 SVGAGI. This CDR3 is 12 amino acids long. CDR3 in amino acids: CASSTARDGYTF. DNA of the CDR3: TGTGCCAGCAGTACGGCCCGGGATGGCTACACCTTC.

The chain employs TRBV13 and TRBJ2-1, with TRBD2 matching 12 bases. The trim removed 6 bases at V and 4 bases at J, leaving 4 bases unmatched. The CDR3 spans 15 residues. CDR1 and CDR2 (germline): PRHDT, FYEKMQ (reference sequence). The CDR3 DNA is TGTGCCAGCAGTGCAGGGACTAGCGGGTACAATGAGCAGTTCTTC. It codes for CASSAGTSGYNEQFF.